The present entry profiles one T cell receptor (beta chain) with its context. Its target is unknown. The entry originates in a study of cytomegalovirus exposure and HLA in healthy donors. Trimming left V 4 bases short and J 7 bases short, with 22 bases between. This CDR3 comprises 16 residues. CDR1 LGHNA and CDR2 YSLEER come from the germline V gene. The PCR ran on 60 Vbeta and 13 Jbeta primers. The table came from immunoSEQ multiplex PCR; TCRdb's copy has only in-frame clones and leaves some out. The table includes some 110,000 clones, under 70% detected once. The study, taken as a whole, reports: The investigators catalogued 164 TCR beta chains as cytomegalovirus-associated.

Sequencing input: PBMCs. The chain joins TRBV4-3 to TRBJ1-2, with D possibly TRBD1 on 6 matching bases. The source is a man aged 25-40 years in good health and CMV-seropositive. The CDR3 protein is CASSRGGTPGVGGYTF. DNA of the CDR3: TGCGCCAGCAGCCGGGGGGGCACCCCAGGAGTTGGTGGCTACACCTTC.